The next 8 T cell receptor beta chains were all read from a single sample in a study of shared clonotypes between healthy human individuals. Sequencing was performed with immunoSEQ multiplex PCR; in TCRdb, only in-frame clones are kept and a portion is missing. The sample shows roughly 2.2 million clones, 85% to 95% of them seen only once. The specimen sequenced was naive CD4+ T cells from PBMCs. Documented subset: CD45RA+ positively selected. The source of these receptors is a man between 18 and 35 years old in good health. Some clones in this sample may be carry-over from other donors' samples.

Comments on this clone: This CDR3 is also generated by other DNA sequences in the sample. This rearrangement joins TRBV5-1 to TRBJ2-7; the D call may be TRBD1 or TRBD2 (5 bases each). CDR1 SGHRS and CDR2 YFSETQ come from the germline V gene. This CDR3 has 14 residues. V was shortened by 3 bases and J by 3 bases, with 13 bases between the two germline ends. The CDR3 region has the DNA TGCGCCAGCAGCTCCCCCGAGGGGAGCTACGAGCAGTACTTC. This translates into CASSSPEGSYEQYF.

To note about this clone: Within the sample, other DNA sequences also encode this same CDR3. CDR3 region: CASSPQGSSYNEQFF. The CDR3 DNA reads as TGTGCCAGCAGTCCGCAGGGGAGCTCCTACAATGAGCAGTTCTTC. The chain has TRBV6-1 and TRBJ2-1; tentatively, D is TRBD1 (6 bases). The CDR3 has 15 amino acids. Germline V gene data show CDR1 as MNHNS and CDR2 as SASEGT. Trimming stripped 5 bases from V and 0 bases from J, with 11 bases between.

The chain has TRBV28 and TRBJ2-2; 10 positions match TRBD1. Germline values: CDR1 MDHEN, CDR2 SYDVKM. The CDR3 length is 15 residues. Trimming at V came to 3 bases and at J to 5 bases, leaving 3 bases not matched to a gene. The CDR3 DNA reads as TGTGCCAGCAGTTTTTGGACAGGGGGGACCGGGGAGCTGTTTTTT. This encodes CASSFWTGGTGELFF.

The genes are TRBV29-1 and TRBJ2-1, with TRBD1 matching 7 bases. Germline trimming cut 6 bases from V and 14 bases from J; bases unmatched to any gene: 10. The CDR3 extends over 11 amino acids. CDR1 is SQVTM and CDR2 is ANQGSEA in the germline V gene. In nucleotides, the CDR3 is TGCAGCGTCGAAACAGGGGTCGAAGAGTTCTTC. It codes for CSVETGVEEFF.

A few counts support this clone. This chain's CDR3 is CARVGQARYGYTF. The CDR3 coding sequence is TGTGCCCGGGTTGGACAGGCACGCTATGGCTACACCTTC. The V and J genes are TRBV6-4 and TRBJ1-2; 7 bases align to TRBD1. The CDR3 has 13 amino acids. V was clipped by 11 bases and J by 4 bases; unmatched bases: 10. Germline assignment: CDR1 MRHNA and CDR2 SNTAGT.

This rearrangement joins TRBV9 to TRBJ2-2; 10 bases fit TRBD2. The germline V gene has CDR1 SGDLS and CDR2 YYNGEE. The V gene end was trimmed by 3 bases and the J gene end by 4 bases; junction bases not matched to a gene: 6. The CDR3 is 16 amino acids. CDR3 loop: CASSALAGGVTGELFF. In nucleotides, the CDR3 is TGTGCCAGCAGCGCTTTAGCGGGAGGTGTCACCGGGGAGCTGTTTTTT. The whole variable domain, filled in from reference TRBV9 and TRBJ2-2, reads DSGVTQTPKHLITATGQRVTLRCSPRSGDLSVYWYQQSLDQGLQFLIQYYNGEERAKGNILERFSAQQFPDLHSELNLSSLELGDSALYFCASSALAGGVTGELFFGEGSRLTVL.

The chain combines TRBV11-2 with TRBJ2-3; 10 bases agree with TRBD1. This CDR3 has 14 residues. The V gene's germline CDR1 is SGHAT and CDR2 FQNNGV. The junction had 2 bases not matched to a gene; V was cut back by 4 bases and J by 4 bases. CDR3 DNA: TGTGCCAGCAGCTCCGGACAGGGGGCAGATACGCAGTATTTT. This translates into CASSSGQGADTQYF.

CDR3 sequence (DNA): TGCGCCAGCAGCAGCAACTCGGGGTACCAAGAGACCCAGTACTTC. Amino acids: CASSSNSGYQETQYF. J is TRBJ2-5 and V is TRBV5-1; D might be TRBD2 (5 bases). V lost 4 bases and J 0 bases, leaving 13 bases between the germline ends. This CDR3 has 15 residues. Per the germline V gene, CDR1 is SGHRS and CDR2 is YFSETQ.